This T cell receptor (beta chain) was found in a study of cytotoxic CD8 clonotypes in ibrutinib-treated CLL. The wider study: Mean values per sample were 250,000 to 300,000 productive templates and tens of thousands of productive rearrangements. Study results and caveats: In comparison with age-matched healthy donors, baseline clonality was higher and tracked circulating CD8+ T-cell counts.

This clone was seen a few times. The antigen is unknown. The CDR3 contains 17 residues. Germline V gene sequence: CDR1 SEHNR, CDR2 FQNEAQ (reference sequence). Unmatched junction bases numbered 16, after V lost 6 bases and J lost 6 bases. Depth targeted 1 in 200,000 to 1 in 1 million T cells, averaging about 9.2x coverage per clonotype. This table comes from immunoSEQ multiplex PCR, and its TCRdb copy is limited to in-frame clones, with some not included. The top ten hold approximately 6% of the sample, which has approximately 350,000 clones, roughly two thirds seen once. Genomic DNA for TCR beta libraries, approximately 2 micrograms, came from cryopreserved PBMCs.

The receptor's source is a human donor with chronic lymphocytic leukemia. The sequences come from PBMCs, collected after 36 months of ibrutinib treatment. This chain connects TRBV7-9 to TRBJ2-3, with TRBD2 identical over 9 bases. The CDR3 DNA is TGTGCCAGCAGGCCGGGACTAGCAGATAAGGCGGGGGATACGCAGTATTTT. It is translated as CASRPGLADKAGDTQYF.